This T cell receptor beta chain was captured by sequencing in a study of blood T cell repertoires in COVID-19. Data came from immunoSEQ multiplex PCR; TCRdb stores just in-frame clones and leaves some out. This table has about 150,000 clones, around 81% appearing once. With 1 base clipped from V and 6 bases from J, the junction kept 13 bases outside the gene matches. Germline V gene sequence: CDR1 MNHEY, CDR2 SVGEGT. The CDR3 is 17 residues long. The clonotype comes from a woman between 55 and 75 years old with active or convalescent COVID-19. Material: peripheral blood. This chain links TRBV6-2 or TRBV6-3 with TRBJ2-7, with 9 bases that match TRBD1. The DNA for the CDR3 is TGTGCCAGCAGTTACTTTCCCGGGACAGGGACGATACGCGAGCAGTACTTC. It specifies CASSYFPGTGTIREQYF.